Below, 25 T cell receptor beta chains from the same sample are listed, as sequenced in a study of Graves' ophthalmopathy and Graves' hyperthyroidism. As the template, RNA transcripts were used to amplify TCR beta CDR3 regions. First-round RT-PCR relied on HTBI primers, and a second-round multiplex PCR came next. From the multiplex PCR reads, TCRdb called clonotypes with MiXCR, one entry per CDR3 protein. The sample lists 45,000 to 60,000 distinct CDR3 sequences; approximately 47% were seen once. The sample consisted of peripheral blood. These receptors were taken from an adult woman with Graves' ophthalmopathy.

This chain links TRBV19 with TRBJ2-3, with 7 nucleotides matching TRBD2. Germline trimming cut 5 bases from V and 11 bases from J; bases unmatched to any gene: 13. The germline gives CDR1 LNHDA, CDR2 SQIVND (reference sequence). The CDR3 has 14 residues. CDR3 region: CASSFGRASNEQYF. CDR3 nucleotide sequence: TGTGCCAGTAGTTTTGGGAGGGCCTCCAATGAGCAGTATTTT. Supplemented by reference TRBV19 and TRBJ2-3, the full variable domain reads DGGITQSPKYLFRKEGQNVTLSCEQNLNHDAMYWYRQDPGQGLRLIYYSQIVNDFQKGDIAEGYSVSREKKESFPLTVTSAQKNPTAFYLCASSFGRASNEQYFGPGTRLTVL.

Notes on this clonotype: Since the CDR3 does not end with the conserved phenylalanine or tryptophan, this likely comes from a read error. The CDR3 DNA sequence: TGTGCCAGCAGCCCACGGACAGGCCTTGGTGAGAAACTGTTTTTA. Residues: CASSPRTGLGEKLFL. The chain uses TRBV7-9 and TRBJ1-4, with 7 bases matching TRBD1. This CDR3 has 15 residues. J gave up 11 bases and V 5 bases, and 14 bases lay outside the gene matches. Germline loops: CDR1 SEHNR, CDR2 FQNEAQ (reference sequence).

The chain joins TRBV20-1 to TRBJ2-5, with 7 positions matching TRBD1. CDR1 is DFQATT, CDR2 SNEGSKA, per germline (reference sequence). The ends lost 2 bases at V and 3 bases at J; junction bases unmatched: 18. The CDR3 runs 18 residues. The CDR3 bases are TGCAGTGCTAGACGGTGGGGACAGCCGGGGACAGCGAAAGAGACCCAGTACTTC. Translating gives CSARRWGQPGTAKETQYF.

The chain links TRBV6-6 to TRBJ1-4; D uncertain. This CDR3 is 15 amino acids long. CDR1 and CDR2 from the germline V gene are MNHNY and SVGAGI (reference sequence). V was cut by 0 bases and J by 8 bases, with 13 bases left in between. Here the CDR3 DNA reads TGTGCCAGCAGTTACTCGACTGTGGTTGGGGAAAAACTGTTTTTT. Protein: CASSYSTVVGEKLFF.

To note about this clonotype: Being one base from a much bigger clone, this may be a read error. The chain links TRBV6-6 to TRBJ2-2, with TRBD1 identical over 9 bases. The germline V gene has CDR1 MNHNY and CDR2 SVGAGI (reference sequence). There are 17 residues in the CDR3. The CDR3 sequence: CASSDPTGTGNIGELFF. In nucleotides, the CDR3 is TGTGCCAGCAGTGACCCCACCGGGACAGGGAACATCGGGGAGCTGTTTTTT.

Remarks on this clonotype: A read error may account for a junction end that differs from germline. The chain combines TRBV7-9 with TRBJ2-2; tentatively, D is TRBD1 or TRBD2 (5 bases each). Per germline, CDR1 SEHNR and CDR2 FQNEAQ (reference sequence). The CDR3 is 14 residues long. Written as DNA, the CDR3 is TGCGCCAGCAGAAGGGGAGAGAACACCGGGGAGCTGTTTTTT. Amino acids: CASRRGENTGELFF.

In this sample, this clonotype turned up many times. The rearrangement joins TRBV5-1 to TRBJ2-5; D unclear. V was cut by 4 bases and J by 2 bases, with 6 bases left in between. Germline V gene sequence: CDR1 SGHRS, CDR2 YFSETQ. This CDR3 region has 12 residues. The CDR3 DNA reads TGCGCCAGCAGCAACCTACAAGAGACCCAGTACTTC. Translated, it gives CASSNLQETQYF.

This clonotype was seen ten or more times. The chain uses TRBV2 and TRBJ2-5; D unclear. CDR3 length equals 16 residues. Per germline, CDR1 SNHLY and CDR2 FYNNEI. Trimming stripped 0 bases from V and 2 bases from J, with 13 bases between. Here the CDR3 DNA reads TGTGCCAGCAGTGAAGCCCCTAGGGTAGGGCAAGAGACCCAGTACTTC. Translated: CASSEAPRVGQETQYF.

V is TRBV29-1 and J is TRBJ2-3, with D hard to call. V was pared by 4 bases and J by 11 bases, with 22 bases between. The V gene's germline CDR1 is SQVTM and CDR2 ANQGSEA. This CDR3 comprises 14 residues. For the CDR3, the DNA is TGCAGCGTTGTACCCCTAGAAGTAGGCAATGAGCAGTATTTT. Translated, it gives CSVVPLEVGNEQYF.

This chain uses TRBV7-2 with TRBJ1-5, with D uncertain. The V gene lost 0 bases and the J gene lost 0 bases, with 3 bases spanning the gap. The CDR3 is 14 amino acids. The V gene's germline CDR1 is SGHTA and CDR2 FQGNSA. The CDR3 region is CASSLAHSNQPQHF. The CDR3 bases are TGTGCCAGCAGCTTAGCCCATAGCAATCAGCCCCAGCATTTT.

The chain joins TRBV10-3 to TRBJ2-1, with D perhaps TRBD1 (6 bases). The V gene's germline CDR1 is ENHRY and CDR2 SYGVKD. Between the trimmed V and J ends, which lost 10 bases and 4 bases, there was a span of 20 bases. CDR3 length: 15 residues. In nucleotides, the CDR3 is TGTGCCACCTCACGGCAGGGGCAAGGGTACAATGAGCAGTTCTTC. Its translation is CATSRQGQGYNEQFF.

This clonotype was detected many times. The chain recombines TRBV19 with TRBJ2-4; D is perhaps TRBD1 (5 bases). The length of the CDR3 is 16 residues. The V and J ends lost 1 base and 5 bases respectively, with 15 bases between them. Germline V gene lookup returns CDR1 LNHDA and CDR2 SQIVND (reference sequence). The CDR3 protein is CASSIGPVQGQNIQYF. As DNA, the CDR3 is TGTGCCAGTAGTATAGGGCCGGTGCAGGGCCAAAACATTCAGTACTTC.

This clonotype occurred many times. V and J are TRBV5-1 and TRBJ1-4, with 7 nucleotides matching TRBD1. CDR3 length: 16 amino acids. Germline CDR1 SGHRS, CDR2 YFSETQ. Trimming at V came to 3 bases and at J to 3 bases, leaving 8 bases not matched to a gene. The CDR3 bases are TGCGCCAGCAGCTCACGACCGGGACAGTCTAATGAAAAACTGTTTTTT. As protein: CASSSRPGQSNEKLFF. Based on the CDR3 plus reference TRBV5-1 and TRBJ1-4, the full variable domain is KAGVTQTPRYLIKTRGQQVTLSCSPISGHRSVSWYQQTPGQGLQFLFEYFSETQRNKGNFPGRFSGRQFSNSRSEMNVSTLELGDSALYLCASSSRPGQSNEKLFFGSGTQLSVL.

As regards this clonotype: The conserved closing phenylalanine or tryptophan is absent in this CDR3, likely reflecting a read error. Because the CDR3's place on the DNA is in doubt, the DNA is left out and the CDR3 is given as listed by TCRdb. This sequence joins TRBV19 and TRBJ2-6; the table's D call of TRBD1 was not tested on the DNA. With termini counted, the CDR3 has 17 amino acids. Germline assignment: CDR1 LNHDA and CDR2 SQIVND (reference sequence). The CDR3 sequence is CASAPGGSPSGANVLTS.

This clonotype qualifies as medium-sized. The V call is TRBV24-1, the J call TRBJ2-7, with TRBD1 identical over 9 bases. V lost 3 bases and J lost 4; bases outside the gene matches: 3. The CDR3 loop spans 14 amino acids. CDR1 KGHDR and CDR2 SFDVKD come from the germline V gene. CDR3 sequence (DNA): TGTGCCACCAGTGATGCCGGGACAGGGTACGAGCAGTACTTC. It specifies CATSDAGTGYEQYF.

This clonotype came up many times. This chain links TRBV9 with TRBJ2-5, with D perhaps TRBD2 (6 bases). Germline CDR1 and CDR2: SGDLS and YYNGEE. V was trimmed by 2 bases and J by 0 bases, leaving 11 bases between them. The CDR3 runs 15 residues. The CDR3 here is CASSVMGGHQETQYF. CDR3 nucleotides: TGTGCCAGCAGCGTTATGGGGGGTCACCAAGAGACCCAGTACTTC. Looking up the rest from reference TRBV9 and TRBJ2-5 gives the full variable domain: DSGVTQTPKHLITATGQRVTLRCSPRSGDLSVYWYQQSLDQGLQFLIQYYNGEERAKGNILERFSAQQFPDLHSELNLSSLELGDSALYFCASSVMGGHQETQYFGPGTRLLVL.

With regard to this clonotype: A single base separates this from a much larger clone, so it may be a read error. The rearrangement uses TRBV14 and TRBJ1-4; possibly TRBD1 for D (5 bases). The CDR3 covers 14 residues. Germline loops: CDR1 SGHDN, CDR2 FVKESK. The CDR3 DNA reads as TGTGCCTGGACCCTGGGACGGCTTAATGGAAAACTGTTTTTT. Translating it yields CAWTLGRLNGKLFF. The full variable domain, rest sourced from reference TRBV14 and TRBJ1-4, is EAGVTQFPSHSVIEKGQTVTLRCDPISGHDNLYWYRRVMGKEIKFLLHFVKESKQDESGMPNNRFLAERTGGTYSTLKVQPAELEDSGVYFCAWTLGRLNGKLFFGSGTQLSVL.

In this sample, this clonotype turned up a few times. At one boundary the junction diverges from the germline segment, which might be a read error. The chain uses TRBV10-2 and TRBJ1-2; D not certain. Per the germline V gene, CDR1 is WSHSY and CDR2 is SAAADI. The CDR3 length is 16 residues. The CDR3 region is CASMSDRVSANYGYTF. CDR3 DNA: TGCGCCAGCATGAGTGATAGGGTTAGCGCTAACTATGGCTATACCTTC.

The count of this clonotype is one. The chain couples TRBV2 to TRBJ2-2, with 11 bases matching TRBD1. V dropped 6 bases and J dropped 3; count of bases not matched to a gene: 15. CDR3 length: 19 amino acids. Germline V CDR1 and CDR2: SNHLY, FYNNEI. CDR3 loop: CASSKGQGGTYGYTGELFF. For the CDR3, the DNA is TGTGCCAGCAGCAAGGGACAGGGGGGCACCTATGGCTACACCGGGGAGCTGTTTTTT.

This clonotype was seen many times. V gene TRBV7-8 combines with J gene TRBJ1-5; D is perhaps TRBD1 (6 bases). With 1 base removed from V and 2 bases from J, the gap between germline ends came to 15 bases. Germline V gives CDR1 SGHVS, CDR2 FQNEAQ. There are 17 residues in the CDR3. The CDR3, as DNA: TGTGCCAGCAGCTTAGACGGGACAAGCTTTGGCAATCAGCCCCAGCATTTT. Translation: CASSLDGTSFGNQPQHF.

The CDR3 protein is CASSRERTGEQYF. The CDR3 DNA sequence: TGTGCCAGCAGCCGTGAACGAACCGGGGAGCAGTACTTC. The chain employs TRBV11-2 and TRBJ2-7; no firm D call. Germline V gene sequence: CDR1 SGHAT, CDR2 FQNNGV. The CDR3 has 13 residues. V was trimmed by 5 bases and J by 7 bases, leaving 15 bases between them.

This clonotype is medium-sized (0.01 to 0.1%) within its sample. CDR3 residues: CASSEPVNQPQHF. In nucleotides, the CDR3 is TGTGCCAGCAGTGAACCAGTAAATCAGCCCCAGCATTTT. This chain uses TRBV25-1 with TRBJ1-5; D gene uncertain. This CDR3 has 13 amino acids. The V end lost 2 bases, the J end lost 4 bases, and 6 bases lay between the germline ends. CDR1 and CDR2 from the germline V gene are MGHDK and SYGVNS.

This clonotype was found many times. In nucleotides, the CDR3 is TGTGCCAGCAGCCAACGGGTGCCCACAGATACGCAGTATTTT. Its protein product is CASSQRVPTDTQYF. This chain uses TRBV4-2 with TRBJ2-3; D gene uncertain. The germline CDR1 and CDR2 sequences are LGHNA and YNFKEQ. The CDR3 totals 14 residues. The ends were cut back, 2 bases at V and 2 bases at J, with 8 bases in the middle.

This clonotype was picked up many times. CDR3 DNA sequence: TGTGCCATCAGTCACCGGGACAGGGGCCAAGAGACCCAGTACTTC. This sequence encodes CAISHRDRGQETQYF. This chain connects TRBV10-3 to TRBJ2-5; 10 nucleotides line up with TRBD1. The V segment lost 5 bases and the J segment 1 base; nucleotides outside the gene matches: 4. The CDR3 covers 15 residues. Germline values: CDR1 ENHRY, CDR2 SYGVKD.

The V call is TRBV7-2, the J call TRBJ2-5; D is possibly TRBD1 (6 bases). Trimming took off 4 bases at V and 5 bases at J, with 11 bases between the two ends. Germline loops: CDR1 SGHTA, CDR2 FQGNSA. The CDR3 runs to 13 residues. CDR3 protein: CASSWGRGETQYF. CDR3 sequence (DNA): TGTGCCAGCAGCTGGGGGCGCGGGGAGACCCAGTACTTC. The variable domain in full, completed from reference TRBV7-2 and TRBJ2-5, reads GAGVSQSPSNKVTEKGKDVELRCDPISGHTALYWYRQSLGQGLEFLIYFQGNSAPDKSGLPSDRFSAERTGGSVSTLTIQRTQQEDSAVYLCASSWGRGETQYFGPGTRLLVL.